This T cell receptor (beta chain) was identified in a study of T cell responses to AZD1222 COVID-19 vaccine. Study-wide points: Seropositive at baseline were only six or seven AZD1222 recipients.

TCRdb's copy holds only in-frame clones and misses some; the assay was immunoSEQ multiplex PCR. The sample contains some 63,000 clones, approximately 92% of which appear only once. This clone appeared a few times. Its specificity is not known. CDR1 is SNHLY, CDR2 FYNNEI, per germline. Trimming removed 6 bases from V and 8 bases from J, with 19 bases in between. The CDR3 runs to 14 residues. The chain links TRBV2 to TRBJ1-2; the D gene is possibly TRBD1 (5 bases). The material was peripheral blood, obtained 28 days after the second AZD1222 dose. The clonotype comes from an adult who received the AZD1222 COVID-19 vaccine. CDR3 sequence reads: CASSAIHFGGGYTF. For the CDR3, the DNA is TGTGCCAGCAGCGCAATTCACTTTGGGGGAGGCTACACCTTC.